Listed here are 30 T cell receptor beta chains from one sample, sequenced in a study of CD4 T cells in relation to SARS-CoV-2 and coronaviruses. Before the COVID-19 pandemic, during about 2010-2018, CD4+ T cells were taken from unexposed donors. Here immunoSEQ multiplex PCR was the method, and the copy in TCRdb shows in-frame clones only, minus some. The repertoire holds 55,000 to 70,000 clones, 85% to 95% seen once, with 0.23% in the top ten. The sample consisted of naive CD4+ T cells from PBMCs. Subset: naive CD4+ T cells isolated by negative enrichment. The source of these receptors is a human donor in good health.

CDR3 amino acids: CASGLAGLAGGPDTQYF. Here the CDR3 DNA reads TGTGCTAGTGGTTTGGCTGGCCTAGCGGGAGGGCCAGATACGCAGTATTTT. The chain combines TRBV12-5 with TRBJ2-3; 12 nucleotides align to TRBD2. The V and J ends lost 1 base and 4 bases, in that order; junction bases with no gene match: 6. The CDR3 has 17 residues. The V gene's germline CDR1 is LGHNT and CDR2 FRNRAP.

V and J are TRBV28 and TRBJ1-3; TRBD1 is a possible D gene (6 bases). The CDR3 sequence is 16 residues long. The germline V gene encodes CDR1 MDHEN and CDR2 SYDVKM. V was pared by 6 bases and J by 3 bases, with 18 bases between. The CDR3 region is CASRPSGVGNGNTIYF. In nucleotides, the CDR3 is TGTGCCAGCAGGCCCTCAGGGGTCGGCAATGGAAACACCATATATTTT.

The chain links TRBV29-1 to TRBJ1-1; TRBD1 agrees at 7 bases. The germline V gene encodes CDR1 SQVTM and CDR2 ANQGSEA. The CDR3 sequence is 13 residues long. Trimming took 7 bases from V and 5 from J; bases not matched to a gene: 10. CDR3: CSAQTQQGTEAFF. DNA of the CDR3: TGCAGCGCCCAAACTCAACAGGGGACTGAAGCTTTCTTT.

V usage is TRBV18 and J usage is TRBJ1-1; 9 bases agree with TRBD1. V was pared by 5 bases and J by 7 bases, with 8 bases of the junction left unmatched. Germline V CDR1 and CDR2: KGHSH, LQKENI. The CDR3 totals 14 residues. CDR3 region: CASSNPGQGLEAFF. The CDR3 nucleotides are TGTGCCAGCTCAAATCCGGGACAGGGACTTGAAGCTTTCTTT.

The chain uses TRBV30 and TRBJ2-5, with 13 bases aligning to TRBD2. J lost 5 bases, V lost 2 bases, and 14 bases had no gene match. This CDR3 contains 18 residues. Germline V gene sequence: CDR1 GTSNPN, CDR2 SVGIG (reference sequence). The CDR3 DNA sequence: TGTGCCTGGAGTAACCCAACTAGCGGGAGGGCCGTTCGTGAGACCCAGTACTTC. Translating it yields CAWSNPTSGRAVRETQYF.

The chain has TRBV9 and TRBJ1-4, with D perhaps TRBD1 (5 bases). The CDR3 has 14 residues. In germline, CDR1 is SGDLS, CDR2 YYNGEE. Trimming left V 0 bases short and J 4 bases short, with 7 bases between. The CDR3: CASSVAGGNEKLFF. DNA of the CDR3: TGTGCCAGCAGCGTAGCGGGGGGTAATGAAAAACTGTTTTTT. The whole variable domain, filled in from reference TRBV9 and TRBJ1-4, reads DSGVTQTPKHLITATGQRVTLRCSPRSGDLSVYWYQQSLDQGLQFLIQYYNGEERAKGNILERFSAQQFPDLHSELNLSSLELGDSALYFCASSVAGGNEKLFFGSGTQLSVL.

The chain links TRBV29-1 to TRBJ1-1; D is undetermined. The CDR3 has 12 amino acids. Trimming removed 5 bases from V and 1 base from J, with 8 bases in between. Germline CDR1 SQVTM, CDR2 ANQGSEA. The DNA of the CDR3 is TGCAGCGTTTTCACGCGGAACACTGAAGCTTTCTTT. Protein sequence: CSVFTRNTEAFF.

This rearrangement joins TRBV28 to TRBJ2-7; 10 bases align to TRBD1. V lost 9 bases, J lost 7 bases, and 9 bases stayed unmatched. This CDR3 spans 13 amino acids. CDR1 MDHEN and CDR2 SYDVKM come from the germline V gene. The CDR3 protein is CASWTGGRGEQYF. For the CDR3, the DNA is TGTGCCAGTTGGACAGGGGGAAGAGGGGAGCAGTACTTC.

This sequence joins TRBV28 and TRBJ1-4; D unresolved. There are 14 residues in the CDR3. The ends were cut back, 5 bases at V and 7 bases at J, with 14 bases in the middle. Germline CDR1 reads MDHEN; CDR2 reads SYDVKM. The CDR3 spells CASSPPGAGEKLFF. The CDR3 DNA reads TGTGCCAGCAGTCCGCCGGGAGCCGGTGAAAAACTGTTTTTT.

The genes are TRBV3-1 (or the pseudogene TRBV3-2) and TRBJ2-3; the D is unclear. The V end lost 6 bases, the J end lost 6 bases, and 10 bases lay between the germline ends. This CDR3 comprises 12 residues. Germline V gene lookup returns CDR1 LGHDT and CDR2 YNNKEL (reference sequence). As DNA, the CDR3 is TGTGCCAGCAGAAAGGGCTTGGATACGCAGTATTTT. Translated: CASRKGLDTQYF.

The chain joins TRBV6-1 to TRBJ2-5; TRBD2 aligns across 10 bases. CDR3 size: 16 residues. Germline lookup yields CDR1 MNHNS and CDR2 SASEGT. Unmatched junction bases numbered 7, after V lost 2 bases and J lost 4 bases. The DNA for the CDR3 is TGTGCCAGCAGTGAAAAGCCTAGCGGGGGCACAGAGACCCAGTACTTC. This codes for CASSEKPSGGTETQYF.

This clone was detected only once. This chain uses TRBV7-3 with TRBJ2-1, with 9 bases aligning to TRBD1. Germline values: CDR1 SGHTA, CDR2 FQGTGA. V gave up 6 bases and J gave up 7 bases; unmatched junction bases: 10. The CDR3 is 15 residues long. The CDR3 coding sequence is TGTGCCAGCAGTAGACCGGGACAGGGTTTTAATGAGCAGTTCTTC. Amino acid sequence: CASSRPGQGFNEQFF.

This clone was seen a handful of times. This chain connects TRBV12-3 or TRBV12-4 to TRBJ1-2, with D uncertain. The CDR3 loop spans 12 amino acids. V was pared by 6 bases and J by 7 bases, with 12 bases between. CDR3 in amino acids: CASSNGGRGYTF. In nucleotides, the CDR3 is TGTGCCAGCAGCAATGGTGGACGTGGCTACACCTTC.

The chain has TRBV28 and TRBJ1-1; D not certain. This CDR3 has 13 amino acids. Germline CDR1 MDHEN, CDR2 SYDVKM. Trimming stripped 7 bases from V and 5 bases from J, with 14 bases between. CDR3 protein: CASTPPGRTEAFF. For the CDR3, the DNA is TGTGCCAGCACCCCTCCGGGCAGGACTGAAGCTTTCTTT.

V usage is TRBV9 and J usage is TRBJ2-2; D may be TRBD1 (5 bases). The CDR3 is 16 amino acids. V was clipped by 0 bases and J by 5 bases, with 14 bases between them. Germline V gene lookup returns CDR1 SGDLS and CDR2 YYNGEE. This chain's CDR3 is CASSVAQGSWTGELFF. CDR3 bases: TGTGCCAGCAGCGTAGCCCAGGGAAGTTGGACCGGGGAGCTGTTTTTT.

The gene calls are TRBV29-1 and TRBJ1-3; D is undetermined. Between the trimmed V and J ends, which lost 4 bases and 0 bases, there was a span of 16 bases. The CDR3 extends over 16 amino acids. Germline CDR1 SQVTM, CDR2 ANQGSEA. The CDR3 reads CSVVFGTRLSGNTIYF. CDR3 nucleotide sequence: TGCAGCGTTGTTTTCGGAACAAGGCTCTCTGGAAACACCATATATTTT.

This clone has only one observation. The chain employs TRBV30 and TRBJ1-3; TRBD1 agrees at 10 bases. V dropped 1 base and J dropped 0; count of bases not matched to a gene: 3. The V gene's germline CDR1 is GTSNPN and CDR2 SVGIG (reference sequence). The CDR3 spans 16 residues. For the CDR3, the DNA is TGTGCCTGGAGTGCGGGACAGGGGAACTCTGGAAACACCATATATTTT. Amino acid sequence: CAWSAGQGNSGNTIYF.

The sample holds one count of this clone. The chain uses TRBV5-1 and TRBJ2-2; TRBD1 is a possible D gene (5 bases). CDR1 is SGHRS, CDR2 YFSETQ, per germline. The CDR3 length is 15 residues. Trimming took off 2 bases at V and 1 base at J, with 9 bases between the two ends. This CDR3 is CASSFTGQNTGELFF. For the CDR3, the DNA is TGCGCCAGCAGCTTCACAGGTCAGAACACCGGGGAGCTGTTTTTT.

The genes are TRBV5-1 and TRBJ2-2; 8 bases agree with TRBD2. Per germline, CDR1 SGHRS and CDR2 YFSETQ. The CDR3 is 15 amino acids. The J segment lost 6 bases and the V segment lost 6 bases, leaving 10 bases of the junction unmatched. CDR3 residues: CASIETSAGAGELFF. The CDR3, as DNA: TGCGCCAGCATCGAGACTAGCGCCGGGGCCGGGGAGCTGTTTTTT.

The rearrangement uses TRBV9 and TRBJ1-5; D is ambiguous. Trimming removed 0 bases from V and 6 bases from J, with 7 bases in between. From germline, CDR1 is SGDLS and CDR2 YYNGEE. CDR3 length equals 13 residues. The CDR3: CASSVALGQPQHF. The DNA of the CDR3 is TGTGCCAGCAGCGTAGCTCTCGGTCAGCCCCAGCATTTT.

This clone is a singleton in its sample. CDR3 sequence (DNA): TGTGCCAGCCGCGGGAGCTCCTACAATGAGCAGTTCTTC. This sequence encodes CASRGSSYNEQFF. This sequence joins TRBV7-3 and TRBJ2-1; 7 bases are a match to TRBD2. J was trimmed by 0 bases and V by 8 bases; bases with no gene match: 1. CDR3 length: 13 residues. The germline V gene has CDR1 SGHTA and CDR2 FQGTGA.

V and J are TRBV6-5 and TRBJ1-1; D call uncertain. V shed 2 bases and J shed 0 bases, with 13 bases lying between them. This CDR3 has 16 residues. Germline V gives CDR1 MNHEY, CDR2 SVGAGI. The CDR3, as DNA: TGTGCCAGCAGTTACCGCGAAACCCCCATGAACACTGAAGCTTTCTTT. Protein product: CASSYRETPMNTEAFF.

The chain employs TRBV10-3 and TRBJ2-3; D possibly corresponds to TRBD1 (6 bases). This CDR3 is built from 16 residues. V was pared by 2 bases and J by 0 bases, with 12 bases between. Germline V gene sequence: CDR1 ENHRY, CDR2 SYGVKD. CDR3 residues: CAISERDKTSTDTQYF. The CDR3 DNA sequence: TGTGCCATCAGTGAGAGGGACAAAACTAGCACAGATACGCAGTATTTT.

This sequence joins TRBV5-1 and TRBJ2-3; a possible D gene is TRBD1 (6 bases). Trimming pared 4 bases from V and 4 bases from J, leaving 16 bases between. Germline V gives CDR1 SGHRS, CDR2 YFSETQ. CDR3 length equals 15 residues. This CDR3 is CASSPRDTQADTQYF. The CDR3 region has the DNA TGCGCCAGCAGCCCCCGGGACACCCAGGCAGATACGCAGTATTTT. Full variable domain (outside the CDR3, taken from reference TRBV5-1 and TRBJ2-3): KAGVTQTPRYLIKTRGQQVTLSCSPISGHRSVSWYQQTPGQGLQFLFEYFSETQRNKGNFPGRFSGRQFSNSRSEMNVSTLELGDSALYLCASSPRDTQADTQYFGPGTRLTVL.

J is TRBJ2-6 and V is TRBV10-3, with TRBD1 as a possible D gene (5 bases). Germline CDR1 is ENHRY and CDR2 is SYGVKD. The germline V and J ends were trimmed by 10 bases and 0 bases, with 10 bases remaining between them. The CDR3 has 14 amino acids. CDR3 bases: TGTGCCAGCCGACAGAGCTCTGGGGCCAACGTCCTGACTTTC. Its translation: CASRQSSGANVLTF.

The J gene is TRBJ2-1, the V gene TRBV18; D remains ambiguous. The V end lost 2 bases, the J end lost 5 bases, and 16 bases lay between the germline ends. The CDR3 runs to 16 residues. In germline, CDR1 is KGHSH, CDR2 LQKENI. CDR3 sequence: CASSPFQSREDNEQFF. For the CDR3, the DNA is TGTGCCAGCTCACCATTCCAGAGCCGCGAAGACAATGAGCAGTTCTTC.

Points on this clone: The junction does not match germline at one end; this may be a read error. This chain links TRBV6-4 with TRBJ1-4; the match to TRBD1 covers 7 bases. Germline CDR1 MRHNA, CDR2 SNTAGT. This CDR3 is 12 amino acids long. CDR3 loop: CASSDSHRDSRF. The CDR3 nucleotides read TGTGCCAGCAGTGACAGCCACCGGGACAGTCGTTTT.

This sequence joins TRBV5-1 and TRBJ1-5; D remains unclear. This CDR3 has 13 amino acids. Trimming removed 0 bases at V and 7 bases at J, with 8 bases between. Germline lookup yields CDR1 SGHRS and CDR2 YFSETQ. CDR3 DNA sequence: TGCGCCAGCAGCTTGGTCGGTCGACAGCCCCAGCATTTT. Its translation is CASSLVGRQPQHF.

This sequence joins TRBV5-6 and TRBJ1-2, with 8 bases lining up with TRBD1. CDR1 SGHDT and CDR2 YYEEEE come from the germline V gene. With V trimmed by 4 bases and J by 3 bases, 2 bases remained unmatched. This CDR3 contains 13 residues. CDR3 in DNA: TGTGCCAGCAGCCCGGACAGGGACTATGGCTACACCTTC. Its protein product is CASSPDRDYGYTF.

This clone was detected only once. This chain connects TRBV9 to TRBJ2-3; maybe TRBD2 (6 bases). This CDR3 has 16 residues. The ends were cut back, 4 bases at V and 4 bases at J, with 19 bases in the middle. Germline CDR1 reads SGDLS; CDR2 reads YYNGEE. The CDR3 protein is CASSPHPSPGADTQYF. CDR3 nucleotide sequence: TGTGCCAGCAGCCCCCATCCTAGCCCGGGGGCAGATACGCAGTATTTT.